This entry lists 13 T cell receptor beta chains sequenced from one sample in a study of T cells in Graves' hyperthyroidism and ophthalmopathy. Amplification of TCR beta CDR3 regions was performed using RNA transcripts as template. Carried out on the TCR CDR3, a first-round RT-PCR used the HTBI primer set. TCRdb itself ran the multiplex PCR reads through MiXCR, one entry per CDR3 protein. The sample lists hundreds of thousands of distinct CDR3 sequences, 45% occurring once. Input material: peripheral blood or thyroid tissue (not recorded which). These receptors were collected from an adult man with Graves' disease, either hyperthyroidism or ophthalmopathy (not recorded which).

The rearrangement joins TRBV28 to TRBJ2-5; TRBD1 or TRBD2 may be the D gene (7 bases each). V lost 3 bases and J 7 bases, leaving 21 bases between the germline ends. This CDR3 region has 16 residues. CDR1 and CDR2 from the germline V gene are MDHEN and SYDVKM. The CDR3 DNA follows: TGTGCCAGCAGTTTTCTCGGGCAGGGGGGGACGGGGACCCAGTACTTC. It codes for CASSFLGQGGTGTQYF.

In this sample, this clonotype turned up once. The chain couples TRBV29-1 to TRBJ1-4; D perhaps matches TRBD1 (6 bases). V was trimmed by 0 bases and J by 8 bases, leaving 13 bases between them. The CDR3 totals 14 residues. Germline V gene sequence: CDR1 SQVTM, CDR2 ANQGSEA. CDR3 sequence: CSVEEGAGREKLFF. The DNA of the CDR3 is TGCAGCGTTGAAGAGGGGGCGGGGCGAGAAAAACTGTTTTTT.

This clonotype was recorded many times. V usage is TRBV12-3 or TRBV12-4 and J usage is TRBJ1-1; TRBD1 is a possible D gene (6 bases). V gave up 6 bases and J gave up 1 base, with 12 bases separating them. The CDR3 loop spans 14 amino acids. CDR3 sequence: CASSSGTPNTEAFF. DNA of the CDR3: TGTGCCAGCAGCTCCGGGACACCGAACACTGAAGCTTTCTTT.

The chain is built from TRBV12-3 or TRBV12-4 and TRBJ2-7; D tentatively fits TRBD1 or TRBD2 (6 bases each). The CDR3 consists of 17 residues. Deletions cut 2 bases from V and 0 bases from J, with 17 bases between. The DNA for the CDR3 is TGTGCCAGCAGTTTAAGATCGGGGGCAGGGGTCTCCTACGAGCAGTACTTC. Amino acid sequence: CASSLRSGAGVSYEQYF.

The chain has TRBV29-1 and TRBJ2-5, with D perhaps given as TRBD1 or TRBD2 (5 bases each). V was pared by 7 bases and J by 9 bases, with 21 bases between. The length of the CDR3 is 13 residues. Germline V gives CDR1 SQVTM, CDR2 ANQGSEA. CDR3 sequence: CSAKTGTNQPQYF. CDR3 sequence (DNA): TGCAGCGCCAAAACGGGGACCAATCAGCCCCAGTACTTC.

This clonotype was seen only a few times. This could be a read error, since a much larger clone is one nucleotide away. The V call is TRBV10-3, the J call TRBJ1-4; D is unclear. In germline, CDR1 is ENHRY, CDR2 SYGVKD. Deletions cut 4 bases from V and 4 bases from J, with 4 bases between. The CDR3 sequence is 12 residues long. In DNA form, the CDR3 reads TGTGCCATCAGTGGGAGTAATGAAAAACTGTTTTTT. Translated: CAISGSNEKLFF.

This chain uses TRBV6-5 with TRBJ2-5; 9 nucleotides align to TRBD1. This CDR3 has 14 amino acids. V was pared by 6 bases and J by 3 bases, with 5 bases of the junction left unmatched. In germline, CDR1 is MNHEY, CDR2 SVGAGI. DNA for the CDR3: TGTGCCAGCAGGATGACAGGGGGAGAAGAGACCCAGTACTTC. Its protein is CASRMTGGEETQYF.

V gene TRBV15 combines with J gene TRBJ1-5; D unclear. This CDR3 is built from 14 residues. In germline, CDR1 is LNHNV, CDR2 YYDKDF (reference sequence). Deletions cut 3 bases from V and 9 bases from J, with 15 bases between. The CDR3 loop reads CATSRAGEKGPQHF. The CDR3 DNA sequence: TGTGCCACCAGCAGGGCCGGGGAAAAAGGGCCCCAGCATTTT.

Note on this clonotype: One end of the junction does not line up with germline, which may come from a read error. This sequence joins TRBV5-1 and TRBJ1-5, with 8 bases identical to TRBD1. Per the germline V gene, CDR1 is SGHRS and CDR2 is YFSETQ. This CDR3 is 15 amino acids long. The CDR3 DNA reads TGCGCCAGCAGCCCCGGACAGGGAAGCACTCAGCCCCAGCATTTT. Translating gives CASSPGQGSTQPQHF.

This clonotype came up many times. The chain carries TRBV7-2 and TRBJ2-5, with TRBD2 matching 13 bases. Losses at the gene ends were 3 bases for V and 5 bases for J; bases not matched to a gene: 3. CDR3 length: 15 residues. CDR1 and CDR2 from the germline V gene are SGHTA and FQGNSA. DNA for the CDR3: TGTGCCAGCAGCTTGGAACTAGCGGGAGGGGAGACCCAGTACTTC. Protein product: CASSLELAGGETQYF.

The chain is built from TRBV29-1 and TRBJ2-5; 8 nucleotides line up with TRBD2. From germline, CDR1 is SQVTM and CDR2 ANQGSEA. Trimming removed 8 bases from V and 5 bases from J; junction bases left unmatched: 13. The length of the CDR3 is 14 residues. Written as DNA, the CDR3 is TGCAGCTTAGAGTTACTAGCGGTCGTGGAGACCCAGTACTTC. It yields the protein CSLELLAVVETQYF.

Many counts were recorded for this clonotype. The rearrangement links TRBV20-1 to TRBJ1-1, with a weak D call TRBD1 (6 bases). Trimming stripped 4 bases from V and 1 base from J, with 13 bases between. The CDR3 runs 14 residues. Germline V lookup: CDR1 DFQATT, CDR2 SNEGSKA (reference sequence). CDR3 nucleotides: TGCAGTGCTAAGGGGGTGTCTGAGAACACTGAAGCTTTCTTT. Translated: CSAKGVSENTEAFF.

The rearrangement uses TRBV29-1 and TRBJ1-1, with a possible D match to TRBD1 (6 bases). The CDR3 loop spans 13 amino acids. V lost 4 bases, J lost 2 bases, and 11 bases lay in between. Germline loops: CDR1 SQVTM, CDR2 ANQGSEA. In DNA, the CDR3 is TGCAGCGTTGGGGGGCAGCTAAACACTGAAGCTTTCTTT. It translates to CSVGGQLNTEAFF.